This section outlines one T cell receptor (beta chain) sequence together with its context. These data belong to a study of blood T cell repertoires in COVID-19. About the research overall: Acute and convalescent COVID-19 specimens originated in the United States, Italy and Spain. PBMCs, B-cell-depleted T cells, or T cells provided the cDNA or gDNA that made up the material.

The CDR3 has 16 amino acids. V was clipped by 3 bases and J by 4 bases; unmatched bases: 11. CDR1 LGHNA and CDR2 YNFKEQ come from the germline V gene. Original data processing: The assay estimated nucleated cells by amplifying reference gene primers. Some clones are missing from TCRdb's copy, which holds only in-frame ones; the method was immunoSEQ multiplex PCR. V and J calls and clone size follow that table, whereas D and trimming were derived from the DNA. The table lists roughly 360,000 clones, roughly four fifths of them singletons. The rearrangement links TRBV4-2 to TRBJ2-7; 8 bases line up with TRBD1. The sequence was obtained from a human donor with acute or convalescent COVID-19. The donor label of this sample is uncertain. Sample: peripheral blood. DNA for the CDR3: TGTGCCAGCAGCCAGGGCACCGCAGGGGGCAGGTACGAGCAGTACTTC. Translation: CASSQGTAGGRYEQYF.